This T cell receptor beta chain was captured in a study of blood T cell repertoires in COVID-19. Authors' methods: Reference gene primer amplification gave estimated nucleated cell counts. The data were produced by immunoSEQ multiplex PCR, yet TCRdb's version contains in-frame clones alone and is incomplete. The D gene and trimming were derived from the DNA, and the V and J assignments and clone size from that table. The sample gives around 370,000 clones, around 90% of which show up once; about 1.1% is in the top ten. CDR1 and CDR2 from the germline V gene are LNHDA and SQIVND (reference sequence). The CDR3 length is 14 residues. V was shortened by 1 base and J by 2 bases, with 8 bases between the two germline ends.

The material sequenced was PBMCs or T cells enriched from blood (not recorded which). The V gene is TRBV19, the J gene TRBJ1-2, with a possible D match to TRBD1 (5 bases). The sequence was collected from a woman aged 18 to 35 who had recovered from COVID-19. For the CDR3, the DNA is TGTGCCAGTAGTATAGCGTCAGGGAACTATGGCTACACCTTC. Protein sequence: CASSIASGNYGYTF. The full variable domain, in which reference TRBV19 and TRBJ1-2 provide the parts outside the CDR3, is DGGITQSPKYLFRKEGQNVTLSCEQNLNHDAMYWYRQDPGQGLRLIYYSQIVNDFQKGDIAEGYSVSREKKESFPLTVTSAQKNPTAFYLCASSIASGNYGYTFGSGTRLTVV.